This T cell receptor beta chain was sequenced during a study of blood T cell repertoires in COVID-19. Germline CDR1 MNHEY, CDR2 SMNVEV (reference sequence). The CDR3 spans 15 residues. V was clipped by 5 bases and J by 6 bases, with 16 bases between them. Assay used: immunoSEQ multiplex PCR; TCRdb lists only in-frame clones, some missing. The repertoire has over 45,000 clones, less than 85% of them found once; the top ten carry 4.4%. The chain has TRBV27 and TRBJ1-4; D perhaps matches TRBD1 (5 bases). The TCR originated in a man aged 50 or older with active COVID-19. Material for sequencing was peripheral blood. Here the CDR3 reads CASSGGTFRDEKLFF. DNA of the CDR3: TGTGCCAGCAGTGGAGGGACCTTTCGGGATGAAAAACTGTTTTTT.